The clone carrying this TCR beta chain was recorded at least ten times. Its matching antigen is unknown. This entry is derived from a study of neurological immune-mediated disorders. The overall study: There were roughly 34 multiple sclerosis patients. Of these, around 30 had relapsing-remitting MS and 3 had secondary progressive MS.

This CDR3 is built from 14 residues. V shed 7 bases, J shed 6 bases, and the junction held 5 bases outside the gene matches. The cDNA was generated by 5'RACE with 10-nucleotide random UMIs. One entry per CDR3 protein results from TCRdb running MiXCR on the 5' RACE reads. The table has almost 85,000 distinct CDR3 sequences, just over 2.5% seen once; the top ten hold about 1%. Unsorted libraries were generated from 2 million PBMCs held at -80 degrees C. Study observations and caveats: Among 34 multiple sclerosis patients, phylogenetic grouping put the repertoires of 18 into a single related-CDR3 cluster, a possible signature.

The sequence was obtained from a woman in her twenties or thirties with multiple sclerosis. This rearrangement joins TRBV12-3 or TRBV12-4 to TRBJ2-1; 11 nucleotides agree with TRBD2. The specimen sequenced was PBMCs. The CDR3 DNA is TGTGCCAGCAATAGCGGGAGGGCTGTCAATGAGCAGTTCTTC. This codes for CASNSGRAVNEQFF.